These 27 T cell receptor beta chains were all obtained from the same sample, sequenced in a study of CD8 T cells in Susac syndrome. Roughly 0.45 to 1 ug RNA was reverse transcribed with random hexamers. TCRdb passed the immunoSEQ multiplex PCR reads through MiXCR, listing each CDR3 protein once. Seen here are around 190,000 distinct CDR3 sequences, approximately 94% observed once, and the top ten hold over 0.08%. Sample: CD4+ T cells from PBMCs. These receptors originate from a human donor in good health.

The gene calls are TRBV29-1 and TRBJ1-2; a possible D gene is TRBD1 (5 bases). The CDR3 runs 13 residues. Germline lookup yields CDR1 SQVTM and CDR2 ANQGSEA. V was shortened by 5 bases and J by 8 bases, with 18 bases between the two germline ends. As DNA, the CDR3 is TGCAGCGTTTTCGTGGCAGGGCTTAAGGGCTACACCTTC. This translates into CSVFVAGLKGYTF.

The J gene is TRBJ1-5, the V gene TRBV30; 8 bases are a match to TRBD1. From germline, CDR1 is GTSNPN and CDR2 SVGIG (reference sequence). This CDR3 has 13 amino acids. V lost 1 base, J lost 7 bases, and 3 bases stayed unmatched. DNA for the CDR3: TGTGCCTGGAGTGCAGGGGGCGAGCAGCCCCAGCATTTT. This gives the protein CAWSAGGEQPQHF.

The chain joins TRBV2 to TRBJ1-3; D gene ambiguous. The CDR3 totals 13 residues. Trimming removed 6 bases at V and 0 bases at J, with 6 bases between. From germline, CDR1 is SNHLY and CDR2 FYNNEI. The CDR3 spells CASRAYSGNTIYF. CDR3 nucleotide sequence: TGTGCCAGCAGAGCATACTCTGGAAACACCATATATTTT.

In nucleotides, the CDR3 is TGCAGCGTTGTAAGTTGGAGAGGGCTCTACGAGCAGTACTTC. Translating it yields CSVVSWRGLYEQYF. The V and J genes are TRBV29-1 and TRBJ2-7; weak D call: TRBD2 (5 bases). This CDR3 contains 14 residues. Germline V gene sequence: CDR1 SQVTM, CDR2 ANQGSEA. V was clipped by 4 bases and J by 3 bases, with 16 bases between them.

The V gene is TRBV12-3 or TRBV12-4, the J gene TRBJ2-1; the match to TRBD2 covers 14 bases. V lost 5 bases and J lost 9; bases outside the gene matches: 9. This CDR3 contains 16 residues. The CDR3 DNA sequence: TGTGCCAGCAGTAAGACTAGCGGGAGGGTGTTTGTTGAGCAGTTCTTC. It is translated as CASSKTSGRVFVEQFF.

This sequence joins TRBV3-1 and TRBJ2-1; 10 bases fit TRBD1. There are 16 residues in the CDR3. In germline, CDR1 is LGHDT, CDR2 YNNKEL (reference sequence). Losses at the gene ends were 1 base for V and 7 bases for J; bases not matched to a gene: 7. The CDR3 reads CASSQVPGQGTNEQFF. CDR3 coding DNA: TGTGCCAGCAGCCAAGTCCCGGGACAGGGGACGAATGAGCAGTTCTTC.

This chain connects TRBV4-2 to TRBJ2-7; D ambiguous. Deletions cut 0 bases from V and 0 bases from J, with 12 bases between. CDR1 and CDR2 (germline): LGHNA, YNFKEQ. There are 16 residues in the CDR3. The CDR3 DNA is TGTGCCAGCAGCCAAGATCGGGTCGTAGGCTCCTACGAGCAGTACTTC. This sequence encodes CASSQDRVVGSYEQYF.

The chain uses TRBV29-1 and TRBJ1-2; no firm D call. Germline CDR1 is SQVTM and CDR2 is ANQGSEA. The CDR3 totals 10 residues. V was cut by 4 bases and J by 6 bases, with 6 bases left in between. For the CDR3, the DNA is TGCAGCGTTGTGGGCAATGGCTACACCTTC. As protein: CSVVGNGYTF.

This chain joins TRBV29-1 and TRBJ2-2, with D unclear. Germline CDR1 reads SQVTM; CDR2 reads ANQGSEA. The length of the CDR3 is 10 residues. V was shortened by 4 bases and J by 7 bases, with 4 bases between the two germline ends. This chain's CDR3 is CSVAHGELFF. In DNA form, the CDR3 reads TGCAGCGTTGCCCACGGGGAGCTGTTTTTT.

The chain combines TRBV4-2 with TRBJ2-5, with unresolved D. V was shortened by 0 bases and J by 2 bases, with 10 bases between the two germline ends. Germline values: CDR1 LGHNA, CDR2 YNFKEQ. The CDR3 is 15 residues long. The CDR3 sequence is CASSQEAAGQETQYF. CDR3 nucleotides: TGTGCCAGCAGCCAAGAAGCTGCAGGACAAGAGACCCAGTACTTC.

The chain uses TRBV15 and TRBJ2-6; D is ambiguous. V lost 3 bases, J lost 1 base, and 7 bases lay in between. The CDR3 contains 15 residues. CDR1 and CDR2 from the germline V gene are LNHNV and YYDKDF (reference sequence). The chain's CDR3 is CATSSMGSGANVLTF. In nucleotides, the CDR3 is TGTGCCACCAGCAGTATGGGGTCTGGGGCCAACGTCCTGACTTTC.

The chain is built from TRBV27 and TRBJ1-2; a possible D gene is TRBD1 (5 bases). The germline CDR1 and CDR2 sequences are MNHEY and SMNVEV (reference sequence). Trimming removed 5 bases from V and 4 bases from J, with 14 bases in between. There are 14 residues in the CDR3. This CDR3 reads CASSGSGTVYGYTF. The DNA for the CDR3 is TGTGCCAGCAGTGGTTCCGGGACGGTCTATGGCTACACCTTC.

This rearrangement joins TRBV29-1 to TRBJ2-1, with 8 bases identical to TRBD1. The V and J ends lost 8 bases and 0 bases, in that order; junction bases with no gene match: 18. CDR1 is SQVTM and CDR2 is ANQGSEA in the germline V gene. CDR3 length equals 18 residues. The CDR3 sequence is CSSRMTGVGPSSYNEQFF. The CDR3 nucleotides are TGCAGCTCACGGATGACAGGGGTAGGACCTAGCTCCTACAATGAGCAGTTCTTC.

V usage is TRBV29-1 and J usage is TRBJ2-3; 8 bases are shared with TRBD2. Germline assignment: CDR1 SQVTM and CDR2 ANQGSEA. There are 14 residues in the CDR3. The V and J ends lost 3 bases and 3 bases, in that order; junction bases with no gene match: 5. As DNA, the CDR3 is TGCAGCGTTGAGGCGGGAGGTGGAACAGATACGCAGTATTTT. This sequence encodes CSVEAGGGTDTQYF.

The chain has TRBV19 and TRBJ2-4; D possibly corresponds to TRBD1 (5 bases). Trimming cost V 4 bases and J 5 bases, with 18 bases left between them. CDR3 size: 16 residues. Germline values: CDR1 LNHDA, CDR2 SQIVND (reference sequence). The CDR3 region has the DNA TGTGCCAGTAGTACCGTCCCCCGGACATATCAAAACATTCAGTACTTC. Amino acids: CASSTVPRTYQNIQYF.

The rearrangement links TRBV23-1 to TRBJ2-2; TRBD1 aligns across 9 bases. TRBV23-1 is marked as an open reading frame, function uncertain. Losses at the gene ends were 6 bases for V and 2 bases for J; bases not matched to a gene: 7. The CDR3 length is 16 residues. CDR3 sequence reads: CASRPRTGENTGELFF. The CDR3 DNA follows: TGCGCCAGCAGGCCTCGGACAGGGGAAAACACCGGGGAGCTGTTTTTT.

The chain couples TRBV30 to TRBJ2-3; TRBD2 matches 13 bases. The CDR3 totals 15 residues. V dropped 0 bases and J dropped 10; count of bases not matched to a gene: 7. Germline V lookup: CDR1 GTSNPN, CDR2 SVGIG (reference sequence). The CDR3 DNA is TGTGCCTGGAGTGTAGAACTAGCGGGAGGGCGGGCGCAGTATTTT. Encoded protein: CAWSVELAGGRAQYF.

The chain couples TRBV6-6 to TRBJ2-2; 10 nucleotides line up with TRBD1. This CDR3 is 14 amino acids long. V shed 7 bases and J 5 bases; nucleotides not matched to a gene: 4. In germline, CDR1 is MNHNY, CDR2 SVGAGI (reference sequence). CDR3 nucleotides: TGTGCCAGCACCTGGGGACAGGGGACCGGGGAGCTGTTTTTT. It specifies CASTWGQGTGELFF.

This clonotype was recorded once. The CDR3 loop reads CASSQSYGYTF. CDR3 nucleotides: TGTGCCAGCAGCCAGAGCTATGGCTACACCTTC. The V call is TRBV3-1, the J call TRBJ1-2; D is unclear. The CDR3 contains 11 residues. The germline CDR1 and CDR2 sequences are LGHDT and YNNKEL (reference sequence). V lost 3 bases, J lost 4 bases, and 3 bases lay in between.

The table lists this clonotype with a count of one. The rearrangement joins TRBV28 to TRBJ2-7; a possible D gene is TRBD1 (6 bases). Trimming took 9 bases from V and 4 from J, leaving 22 bases between them. CDR1 is MDHEN, CDR2 SYDVKM, per germline. The CDR3 covers 15 residues. Written as DNA, the CDR3 is TGTGCCAGTGGGATGAGGGGGATCGTAGTTTACGAGCAGTACTTC. Translation: CASGMRGIVVYEQYF.

The chain joins TRBV29-1 to TRBJ1-1; D not resolved. V dropped 6 bases and J dropped 0 bases, with 5 bases sitting between them. CDR3 length: 11 residues. CDR1 is SQVTM and CDR2 is ANQGSEA in the germline V gene. The CDR3 loop reads CSVAMNTEAFF. The CDR3 DNA sequence: TGCAGCGTCGCAATGAACACTGAAGCTTTCTTT.

The chain couples TRBV29-1 to TRBJ1-1; possibly TRBD1 for D (5 bases). CDR1 is SQVTM and CDR2 is ANQGSEA in the germline V gene. The CDR3 totals 13 residues. Trimming pared 2 bases from V and 1 base from J, leaving 8 bases between. The CDR3 nucleotides read TGCAGCGTTGAAAGGACACCGAACACTGAAGCTTTCTTT. Amino acids: CSVERTPNTEAFF.

The rearrangement joins TRBV7-9 to TRBJ1-2; D call uncertain. Trimming stripped 6 bases from V and 2 bases from J, with 7 bases between. The CDR3 length is 12 residues. CDR1 SEHNR and CDR2 FQNEAQ come from the germline V gene (reference sequence). The CDR3 here is CASRSRNYGYTF. In DNA, the CDR3 is TGTGCCAGCAGGAGTAGGAACTATGGCTACACCTTC.

This rearrangement joins TRBV5-4 to TRBJ2-3; 12 nucleotides match TRBD2. This CDR3 has 16 residues. V dropped 4 bases and J dropped 2; count of bases not matched to a gene: 5. Germline V lookup: CDR1 SGHNT, CDR2 YYREEE (reference sequence). CDR3 sequence reads: CASSLRTSGDTDTQYF. The CDR3, as DNA: TGTGCCAGCAGCCTGAGGACTAGCGGGGACACAGATACGCAGTATTTT.

The V call is TRBV4-3, the J call TRBJ2-7; 10 positions match TRBD1. V gave up 4 bases and J gave up 3 bases; unmatched junction bases: 6. CDR1 is LGHNA and CDR2 is YSLEER in the germline V gene. This CDR3 contains 15 residues. The CDR3 DNA reads as TGCGCCAGCAGCCGCTGGACAGGGGGATACTACGAGCAGTACTTC. This translates into CASSRWTGGYYEQYF.

The rearrangement uses TRBV29-1 and TRBJ2-4; TRBD2 might be the D (5 bases). V was cut by 4 bases and J by 6 bases, with 7 bases left in between. Germline V gene lookup returns CDR1 SQVTM and CDR2 ANQGSEA. CDR3 length: 11 residues. The CDR3 DNA follows: TGCAGCGTTGTCCGGGGAAACATTCAGTACTTC. Protein: CSVVRGNIQYF.

The chain recombines TRBV20-1 with TRBJ2-5, with unresolved D. CDR3 length equals 15 residues. Germline-derived CDR1 and CDR2 are DFQATT and SNEGSKA (reference sequence). The V end lost 0 bases, the J end lost 5 bases, and 16 bases lay between the germline ends. CDR3 protein: CSARDGSGRVETQYF. For the CDR3, the DNA is TGCAGTGCTAGAGATGGTTCAGGAAGGGTGGAGACCCAGTACTTC.